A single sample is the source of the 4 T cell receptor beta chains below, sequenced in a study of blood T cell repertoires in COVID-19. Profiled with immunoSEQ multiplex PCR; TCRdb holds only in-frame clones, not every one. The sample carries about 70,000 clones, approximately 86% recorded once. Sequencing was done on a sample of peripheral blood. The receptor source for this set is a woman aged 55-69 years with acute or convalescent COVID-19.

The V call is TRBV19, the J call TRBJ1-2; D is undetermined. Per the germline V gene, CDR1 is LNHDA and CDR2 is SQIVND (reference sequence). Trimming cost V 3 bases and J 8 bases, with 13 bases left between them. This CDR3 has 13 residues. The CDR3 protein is CASSIPNAGGYTF. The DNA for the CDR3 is TGTGCCAGTAGTATCCCCAATGCAGGCGGCTACACCTTC.

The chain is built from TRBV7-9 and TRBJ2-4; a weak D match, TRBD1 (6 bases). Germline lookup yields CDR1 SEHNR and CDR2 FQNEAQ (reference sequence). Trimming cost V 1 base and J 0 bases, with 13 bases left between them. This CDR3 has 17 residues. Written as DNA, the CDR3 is TGTGCCAGCAGCTTAGGAAAGCCAGGGGCAGCCAAAAACATTCAGTACTTC. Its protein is CASSLGKPGAAKNIQYF.

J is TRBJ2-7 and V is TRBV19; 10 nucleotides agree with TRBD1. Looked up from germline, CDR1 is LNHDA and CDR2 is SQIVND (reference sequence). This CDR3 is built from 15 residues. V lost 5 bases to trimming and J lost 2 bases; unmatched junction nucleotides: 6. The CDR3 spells CASSSDRGPPYEQYF. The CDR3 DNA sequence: TGTGCCAGTAGTTCAGACAGGGGGCCTCCCTACGAGCAGTACTTC.

CDR3 in amino acids: CASSQQGGNEQFF. CDR3 DNA sequence: TGTGCCAGCAGTCAGCAGGGTGGAAATGAGCAGTTCTTC. The chain carries TRBV27 and TRBJ2-1, with TRBD1 as a possible D gene (5 bases). This CDR3 contains 13 residues. CDR1 and CDR2 from the germline V gene are MNHEY and SMNVEV (reference sequence). Deletions cut 5 bases from V and 7 bases from J, with 12 bases between.